Listed here are 11 T cell receptor beta chains from one sample, sequenced in a study of T cell repertoires in cytomegalovirus infection. Their target antigens are unknown. TCRdb re-derived calls from the reads in MiXCR, one entry per CDR3 protein. This repertoire shows about 400,000 distinct CDR3 sequences, roughly a third found once; its top ten account for roughly 13%. The sequenced sample was cultured PBMCs, obtained from culture after CMV antigen stimulation. These receptor sequences come from a human donor in good health (CMV status not recorded). Some clones in this sample may be carry-over from other donors' samples.

The CDR3 bases are TGTGCCAGCAGCACACCAAGGTGGGAGCAGTTCTTC. It yields the protein CASSTPRWEQFF. V and J are TRBV28 and TRBJ2-1; D is unclear. Germline V lookup: CDR1 MDHEN, CDR2 SYDVKM. The CDR3 totals 12 residues. V lost 6 bases and J 10 bases, leaving 13 bases between the germline ends.

This sequence joins TRBV20-1 and TRBJ2-7; D unresolved. Germline values: CDR1 DFQATT, CDR2 SNEGSKA (reference sequence). Trimming removed 0 bases from V and 3 bases from J, with 12 bases in between. The CDR3 contains 14 residues. The CDR3 loop reads CSARDATSIYEQYF. The CDR3 coding sequence is TGCAGTGCTAGAGATGCAACCTCCATCTACGAGCAGTACTTC.

V and J are TRBV4-1 and TRBJ2-7; 11 bases match TRBD2. This CDR3 has 15 residues. CDR1 MGHRA and CDR2 YSYEKL come from the germline V gene. Unmatched junction bases numbered 6, after V lost 4 bases and J lost 4 bases. Written as DNA, the CDR3 is TGCGCCAGCAGCCGAACTAGCGGGAGTGCTTACGAGCAGTACTTC. Translation gives CASSRTSGSAYEQYF.

This rearrangement joins TRBV6-5 to TRBJ1-2; D gene ambiguous. Germline loops: CDR1 MNHEY, CDR2 SVGAGI. CDR3 length equals 15 residues. The germline V and J ends were trimmed by 3 bases and 4 bases, with 15 bases remaining between them. The CDR3 sequence is CASSYRRVWVYGYTF. CDR3 coding DNA: TGTGCCAGCAGTTATCGACGGGTTTGGGTCTATGGCTACACCTTC.

Written as DNA, the CDR3 is TGTGCCACCAGCAGAGAAAGGGGGTCCTACGAGCAGTACGTC. Its protein product is CATSRERGSYEQYV. The chain is built from TRBV15 and TRBJ2-7; possible D gene TRBD1, 6 bases. This CDR3 has 14 residues. Germline assignment: CDR1 LNHNV and CDR2 YYDKDF (reference sequence). V was shortened by 0 bases and J by 1 base, with 7 bases between the two germline ends.

The V gene is TRBV27, the J gene TRBJ2-1; 11 positions agree with TRBD2. V lost 4 bases to trimming and J lost 4 bases; unmatched junction nucleotides: 9. Germline lookup yields CDR1 MNHEY and CDR2 SMNVEV (reference sequence). The CDR3 extends over 17 amino acids. CDR3 in amino acids: CASSSLISGRDYNEQFF. The DNA of the CDR3 is TGTGCCAGCAGTTCCCTGATTAGCGGGAGGGATTACAATGAGCAGTTCTTC.

The rearrangement joins TRBV7-4 to TRBJ2-5; D is perhaps TRBD1 (6 bases). V was cut by 5 bases and J by 10 bases, with 14 bases left in between. The CDR3 runs to 12 residues. Per germline, CDR1 SGHVT and CDR2 SQSDAQ. The CDR3 DNA is TGTGCCAGCAGCCCCCACGGACAGTTCCAGTACTTC. It translates to CASSPHGQFQYF.

This clonotype was counted a few times. V gene TRBV18 combines with J gene TRBJ1-2; a weak D match, TRBD1 (6 bases). V lost 2 bases and J 6 bases, leaving 19 bases between the germline ends. Germline assignment: CDR1 KGHSH and CDR2 LQKENI. The CDR3 sequence is 16 residues long. CDR3 DNA: TGTGCCAGCTCACCATTAACAGGGCCATTTCCCAATGGCTACACCTTC. It codes for CASSPLTGPFPNGYTF.

In its sample, this clonotype was seen a few times. The chain has TRBV5-6 and TRBJ1-5; D not resolved. The V gene lost 0 bases and the J gene lost 2 bases, with 6 bases spanning the gap. Looked up from germline, CDR1 is SGHDT and CDR2 is YYEEEE. This CDR3 has 14 residues. The DNA of the CDR3 is TGTGCCAGCAGCTTGGGGAGGGGCAATCAGCCCCAGCATTTT. As protein: CASSLGRGNQPQHF.

The V call is TRBV7-2, the J call TRBJ2-2, with 10 bases identical to TRBD2. V trimming: 8 bases; J trimming: 7 bases; junction bases outside the gene matches: 10. CDR3 size: 15 residues. Germline V gene data show CDR1 as SGHTA and CDR2 as FQGNSA. The CDR3: CASGPPGLAFGELFF. The CDR3, as DNA: TGTGCCAGCGGGCCGCCGGGACTAGCGTTCGGGGAGCTGTTTTTT.

A few counts support this clonotype. The DNA of the CDR3 is TGTGCCAGCAGGAGGGGGCCGGACACTGAAGCTTTCTTT. The encoded protein is CASRRGPDTEAFF. The V and J genes are TRBV27 and TRBJ1-1; 7 bases are a match to TRBD1. The CDR3 consists of 13 residues. Looked up from germline, CDR1 is MNHEY and CDR2 is SMNVEV (reference sequence). J gave up 3 bases and V 6 bases, and 4 bases lay outside the gene matches.